The 30 T cell receptor beta chains in this list originate from one sample, sequenced in a study of T cells in Graves' hyperthyroidism and ophthalmopathy. Authors of the study amplified TCR beta CDR3 regions from RNA transcripts. The TCR CDR3 was amplified in a first-round RT-PCR using the HTBI primer set. In TCRdb, the multiplex PCR reads were re-called with MiXCR into one record per CDR3 protein. The profile shows nearly 600,000 distinct CDR3 sequences, 13% to 15% of them singletons. The specimen sequenced was blood. Receptors originate from a woman younger than 35 with Graves' ophthalmopathy.

This clonotype was counted only a few times. The chain joins TRBV10-3 to TRBJ2-2; 9 positions agree with TRBD2. Germline lookup yields CDR1 ENHRY and CDR2 SYGVKD. The trim removed 4 bases at V and 4 bases at J, leaving 1 base unmatched. The CDR3 extends over 14 amino acids. CDR3 DNA: TGTGCCATCAGTGCGACTAGCGGCACCGGGGAGCTGTTTTTT. It encodes CAISATSGTGELFF.

The CDR3 protein is CASSRALVGYEQYF. The DNA of the CDR3 is TGCGCCAGCAGTCGGGCCCTAGTAGGCTACGAGCAGTACTTC. The chain employs TRBV4-3 and TRBJ2-7; no clear D. The CDR3 loop spans 14 amino acids. The germline V gene has CDR1 LGHNA and CDR2 YSLEER. Deletions cut 6 bases from V and 3 bases from J, with 15 bases between.

The chain combines TRBV11-2 with TRBJ2-7; perhaps TRBD1 as D (5 bases). From germline, CDR1 is SGHAT and CDR2 FQNNGV. CDR3 length equals 17 residues. V lost 0 bases and J 0 bases, leaving 15 bases between the germline ends. The CDR3 DNA reads TGTGCCAGCAGCTTAGATGGTGGAACAGGCCACTCCTACGAGCAGTACTTC. Translating gives CASSLDGGTGHSYEQYF.

This clonotype occurred many times. The chain couples TRBV5-1 to TRBJ2-1; 8 nucleotides line up with TRBD2. The junction had 12 bases not matched to a gene; V was cut back by 1 base and J by 0 bases. In germline, CDR1 is SGHRS, CDR2 YFSETQ. The CDR3 is made up of 19 amino acids. This CDR3 is CASSLNRLLAASSYNEQFF. The CDR3, as DNA: TGCGCCAGCAGCTTGAACAGGTTACTAGCGGCGAGCTCCTACAATGAGCAGTTCTTC.

Ten or more counts support this clonotype. The rearrangement links TRBV2 to TRBJ1-3, with D unresolved. Germline V gives CDR1 SNHLY, CDR2 FYNNEI. CDR3 length equals 16 residues. With 7 bases removed from V and 0 bases from J, the gap between germline ends came to 16 bases. The CDR3: CASKKGRLGSGNTIYF. The DNA for the CDR3 is TGTGCCAGCAAAAAGGGCAGGCTTGGCTCTGGAAACACCATATATTTT.

The chain has TRBV19 and TRBJ2-7; 7 positions match TRBD1. CDR1 and CDR2 (germline): LNHDA, SQIVND (reference sequence). Trimming cost V 1 base and J 4 bases; bases outside gene matches: 7. The CDR3 spans 15 residues. CDR3 sequence: CASSIAPGTAYEQYF. CDR3 sequence (DNA): TGTGCCAGTAGTATAGCTCCCGGGACAGCATACGAGCAGTACTTC.

Only a few counts were recorded for this clonotype. This rearrangement joins TRBV15 to TRBJ2-5; unclear D gene. CDR3 length equals 14 residues. Germline V gene lookup returns CDR1 LNHNV and CDR2 YYDKDF (reference sequence). The germline V and J ends were trimmed by 1 base and 1 base, with 7 bases remaining between them. In DNA form, the CDR3 reads TGTGCCACCAGCAGAGGCCCCCCCCAAGAGACCCAGTACTTC. As protein: CATSRGPPQETQYF. The whole variable domain, remainder taken from reference TRBV15 and TRBJ2-5, is DAMVIQNPRYQVTQFGKPVTLSCSQTLNHNVMYWYQQKSSQAPKLLFHYYDKDFNNEADTPDNFQSRRPNTSFCFLDIRSPGLGDTAMYLCATSRGPPQETQYFGPGTRLLVL.

This clonotype has more than one count but fewer than ten. The rearrangement uses TRBV5-1 and TRBJ2-7; 9 bases agree with TRBD1. The ends lost 2 bases at V and 3 bases at J; junction bases unmatched: 15. Germline loops: CDR1 SGHRS, CDR2 YFSETQ. The CDR3 has 18 residues. The CDR3 sequence is CASSLSTSGTGTRYEQYF. In DNA form, the CDR3 reads TGCGCCAGCAGCTTATCAACCTCCGGGACAGGGACCCGCTACGAGCAGTACTTC.

Ten or more counts support this clonotype. This CDR3 reads CASSGQTSTDTQYF. The CDR3 DNA is TGTGCCAGCAGCGGACAGACTAGCACAGATACGCAGTATTTT. V and J are TRBV9 and TRBJ2-3, with D maybe TRBD1 (5 bases). The germline V gene encodes CDR1 SGDLS and CDR2 YYNGEE. The CDR3 has 14 amino acids. The germline V and J ends were trimmed by 3 bases and 0 bases, with 8 bases remaining between them.

The sample holds many counts of this clonotype. The rearrangement links TRBV7-2 to TRBJ2-7, with a possible D match to TRBD2 (6 bases). This CDR3 comprises 17 residues. V was cut by 2 bases and J by 2 bases, with 19 bases left in between. CDR1 and CDR2 (germline): SGHTA, FQGNSA. The CDR3: CASSLWVGRGVAYEQYF. In nucleotides, the CDR3 is TGTGCCAGCAGCTTATGGGTAGGGCGGGGTGTCGCCTACGAGCAGTACTTC.

This clonotype was seen a handful of times. V is TRBV7-9 and J is TRBJ1-5; 8 bases map to TRBD1. This CDR3 has 16 amino acids. After removal of 2 bases from V and 6 bases from J, the junction contained 9 bases not matched to a gene. CDR1 is SEHNR and CDR2 is FQNEAQ in the germline V gene (reference sequence). CDR3 region: CASSLILTGAPQPQHF. The CDR3 nucleotides read TGTGCCAGCAGCTTAATTTTGACAGGGGCCCCTCAGCCCCAGCATTTT.

At least ten counts were recorded for this clonotype. The V gene is TRBV28, the J gene TRBJ2-3; no clear D gene. Germline V CDR1 and CDR2: MDHEN, SYDVKM. The V and J ends lost 5 bases and 3 bases respectively, with 18 bases between them. The CDR3 covers 16 residues. In DNA form, the CDR3 reads TGTGCCAGCAGTACGAGTCCCATGAGGCGGACAGATACGCAGTATTTT. Translated: CASSTSPMRRTDTQYF.

Note on this clonotype: With a much larger clone just one base away, this may be a read error. This chain joins TRBV27 and TRBJ2-3; D perhaps matches TRBD2 (6 bases). Trimming removed 2 bases from V and 2 bases from J, with 23 bases in between. Germline-derived CDR1 and CDR2 are MNHEY and SMNVEV (reference sequence). The CDR3 length is 19 residues. DNA for the CDR3: TGTGCCAGCAGTTTAATGGCGGTAGGGTTTGGGGGGAACACAGATACGCAGTATTTT. This gives the protein CASSLMAVGFGGNTDTQYF.

This clonotype turned up a few times. V is TRBV5-6 and J is TRBJ2-7; D ambiguous. Per germline, CDR1 SGHDT and CDR2 YYEEEE. Trimming removed 7 bases from V and 7 bases from J, with 21 bases in between. The CDR3 has 14 amino acids. The CDR3, as DNA: TGTGCCAGCCCAGGTCGGCAAGATTCCAAGGAGCAGTACTTC. Protein sequence: CASPGRQDSKEQYF.

V and J are TRBV7-8 and TRBJ2-3; 9 bases line up with TRBD2. The V and J ends lost 4 bases and 4 bases, in that order; junction bases with no gene match: 9. The CDR3 spans 16 residues. Per the germline V gene, CDR1 is SGHVS and CDR2 is FQNEAQ. The CDR3: CASSSRLAGEPDTQYF. CDR3 DNA: TGTGCCAGCAGCTCTCGATTAGCGGGAGAGCCAGATACGCAGTATTTT.

This clonotype occurred a few times. This rearrangement joins TRBV19 to TRBJ2-1; D may be TRBD2 (6 bases). V dropped 5 bases and J dropped 5 bases, with 16 bases sitting between them. Per germline, CDR1 LNHDA and CDR2 SQIVND (reference sequence). The CDR3 totals 15 residues. The DNA for the CDR3 is TGTGCCAGTAGTTGGGAGGTCTCCCTCAACAATGAGCAGTTCTTC. Protein: CASSWEVSLNNEQFF.

V usage is TRBV30 and J usage is TRBJ2-3; TRBD1 matches at 7 bases. Germline V gene lookup returns CDR1 GTSNPN and CDR2 SVGIG (reference sequence). CDR3 length equals 16 residues. J lost 1 base, V lost 3 bases, and 10 bases had no gene match. CDR3 in amino acids: CAWSLHRGGGTDTQYF. For the CDR3, the DNA is TGTGCCTGGAGCCTTCACAGGGGTGGGGGCACAGATACGCAGTATTTT.

This clonotype came up many times. This chain links TRBV15 with TRBJ2-1, with a possible D match to TRBD2 (6 bases). Trimming shortened V by 3 bases and J by 4 bases, and 7 bases separated the two germline ends. The germline CDR1 and CDR2 sequences are LNHNV and YYDKDF (reference sequence). CDR3 length: 13 residues. CDR3 DNA sequence: TGTGCCACCAGCAGGACTAGATACAATGAGCAGTTCTTC. Translation: CATSRTRYNEQFF. The entire variable domain, with the rest obtained from reference TRBV15 and TRBJ2-1, is as follows: DAMVIQNPRYQVTQFGKPVTLSCSQTLNHNVMYWYQQKSSQAPKLLFHYYDKDFNNEADTPDNFQSRRPNTSFCFLDIRSPGLGDTAMYLCATSRTRYNEQFFGPGTRLTVL.

The chain links TRBV9 to TRBJ1-1, with TRBD1 as a possible D gene (5 bases). Trimming cost V 0 bases and J 4 bases, with 13 bases left between them. Per the germline V gene, CDR1 is SGDLS and CDR2 is YYNGEE. The CDR3 sequence is 15 residues long. The CDR3 is CASSVDLRGSTEAFF. The CDR3 DNA sequence: TGTGCCAGCAGCGTAGATTTAAGGGGAAGCACTGAAGCTTTCTTT.

This clonotype occurred many times. This rearrangement joins TRBV20-1 to TRBJ1-6, with D possibly TRBD1 on 6 matching bases. Trimming pared 0 bases from V and 5 bases from J, leaving 11 bases between. The CDR3 consists of 15 residues. CDR1 is DFQATT, CDR2 SNEGSKA, per germline (reference sequence). CDR3 sequence (DNA): TGCAGTGCTAGAGAGAACAGGGCGAATAATTCACCCCTCCACTTT. It is translated as CSARENRANNSPLHF.

This clonotype was detected once. Since a much larger clone is just one base distant, this may be a read error. The genes are TRBV7-9 and TRBJ2-5; D is possibly TRBD2 (5 bases). The CDR3 contains 14 residues. Germline values: CDR1 SEHNR, CDR2 FQNEAQ (reference sequence). The CDR3 nucleotides are TGTACCAGCAGCTTAGTAGCGTTTCAAGAGACCCAGTACTTC. Its protein is CTSSLVAFQETQYF.

V gene TRBV14 combines with J gene TRBJ2-7; no firm D call. Between the trimmed V and J ends, which lost 1 base and 3 bases, there was a span of 4 bases. The germline V gene has CDR1 SGHDN and CDR2 FVKESK. The CDR3 extends over 12 amino acids. CDR3 sequence: CASSQAFYEQYF. DNA for the CDR3: TGTGCCAGCAGCCAAGCCTTCTACGAGCAGTACTTC.

The table lists this clonotype with a few counts. The chain carries TRBV28 and TRBJ2-1; tentatively, D is TRBD1 (5 bases). Trimming pared 3 bases from V and 7 bases from J, leaving 19 bases between. The CDR3 consists of 16 residues. From germline, CDR1 is MDHEN and CDR2 SYDVKM. The CDR3 reads CASSFALDGRGNEQFF. CDR3 DNA sequence: TGTGCCAGCAGTTTCGCGCTAGACGGAAGGGGAAATGAGCAGTTCTTC.

This clonotype was recorded a few times. One base away lies a much larger clone, so this may be a sequencing read error. The V call is TRBV28, the J call TRBJ2-7, with TRBD1 matching over 8 bases. This CDR3 comprises 15 residues. CDR1 MDHEN and CDR2 SYDVKM come from the germline V gene. After removal of 3 bases from V and 2 bases from J, the junction contained 6 bases not matched to a gene. The CDR3 DNA reads TGTGCCAGCAGTTTCCCCCCGGACAGGGCCTACGAGCAGTACTTC. Its translation: CASSFPPDRAYEQYF.

This clonotype was seen ten or more times. The V gene is TRBV5-1, the J gene TRBJ2-7; TRBD1 agrees at 10 bases. This CDR3 comprises 12 residues. CDR1 is SGHRS, CDR2 YFSETQ, per germline. The J segment lost 7 bases and the V segment lost 4 bases, leaving 2 bases of the junction unmatched. Written as DNA, the CDR3 is TGCGCCAGCAGCGACAGGGGGCGTGAGCAGTACTTC. Amino acids: CASSDRGREQYF.

V usage is TRBV7-9 and J usage is TRBJ1-5; no definite D call. This CDR3 contains 16 residues. Trimming cost V 1 base and J 2 bases, with 12 bases left between them. The germline gives CDR1 SEHNR, CDR2 FQNEAQ (reference sequence). Written as DNA, the CDR3 is TGTGCCAGCAGCTTAGATTTGGGTTTGGGCAATCAGCCCCAGCATTTT. This translates into CASSLDLGLGNQPQHF.

The rearrangement links TRBV7-3 to TRBJ2-2, with TRBD1 matching over 10 bases. The CDR3 runs 17 residues. CDR1 is SGHTA, CDR2 FQGTGA, per germline. V lost 5 bases to trimming and J lost 1 base; unmatched junction nucleotides: 7. The CDR3 DNA follows: TGTGCCAGCAGCCCCGGGACAGGGGTTTTGAACACCGGGGAGCTGTTTTTT. This encodes CASSPGTGVLNTGELFF.

The table lists this clonotype with many counts. V and J are TRBV29-1 and TRBJ2-7; 7 nucleotides agree with TRBD2. CDR1 is SQVTM and CDR2 is ANQGSEA in the germline V gene. This CDR3 comprises 14 residues. The trim removed 6 bases at V and 4 bases at J, leaving 12 bases unmatched. The CDR3 DNA follows: TGCAGCGTCGCAATCGGGGGGAGCGGGTACGAGCAGTACTTC. Protein: CSVAIGGSGYEQYF.

This sequence joins TRBV11-3 and TRBJ2-3; 7 nucleotides match TRBD2. The length of the CDR3 is 16 residues. Trimming at V came to 3 bases and at J to 4 bases, leaving 10 bases not matched to a gene. Germline V gene lookup returns CDR1 SGHNT and CDR2 YENEEA. DNA for the CDR3: TGTGCCAGCAGCTTTGGAGGGAGCGGGACCCCAGATACGCAGTATTTT. Translated, it gives CASSFGGSGTPDTQYF.

This clonotype was seen many times. The V call is TRBV7-2, the J call TRBJ1-3, with D possibly being TRBD1 (5 bases). Per the germline V gene, CDR1 is SGHTA and CDR2 is FQGNSA. This CDR3 has 17 amino acids. Between the trimmed V and J ends, which lost 1 base and 0 bases, there was a span of 13 bases. The CDR3 loop reads CASSLELAGSSGNTIYF. The CDR3 nucleotides read TGTGCCAGCAGCTTAGAACTGGCAGGGAGCTCTGGAAACACCATATATTTT.